The 16 T cell receptor beta chains presented below share a single source sample, sequenced in a study of spatial heterogeneity in lung cancer. Each CDR3 protein gets one entry after TCRdb re-called the 5' RACE reads with MiXCR. The repertoire holds about 17,000 distinct CDR3 sequences, roughly 6.2% seen once, with approximately 6.8% in the top ten. Time point: sample taken at primary tumor resection. Their cognate antigens are unknown. Study-wide results and caveats: Intratumoral expanded alpha and beta TCR counts were found to track tumor mutation counts.

The sample in question was lung tumor tissue, obtained at surgery. These TCRs come from a male donor with early-stage non-small cell lung cancer.

This clonotype is large by share. The chain has TRBV20-1 and TRBJ2-3; D remains ambiguous. Per germline, CDR1 DFQATT and CDR2 SNEGSKA (reference sequence). Between the trimmed V and J ends, which lost 3 bases and 0 bases, there was a span of 7 bases. CDR3 length: 13 residues. The CDR3 is CSARMSSTDTQYF. Written as DNA, the CDR3 is TGCAGTGCTAGGATGTCTAGCACAGATACGCAGTATTTT.

This clonotype was detected ten times or more. The chain recombines TRBV2 with TRBJ1-3; tentatively, D is TRBD1 (6 bases). V shed 8 bases and J shed 2 bases, with 13 bases lying between them. This CDR3 has 14 residues. Germline-derived CDR1 and CDR2 are SNHLY and FYNNEI. CDR3 sequence reads: CASRSWTAGNTIYF. In DNA, the CDR3 is TGTGCCAGCCGGTCTTGGACAGCTGGAAACACCATATATTTT. The variable domain in full, with the rest retrieved from reference TRBV2 and TRBJ1-3, is EPEVTQTPSHQVTQMGQEVILRCVPISNHLYFYWYRQILGQKVEFLVSFYNNEISEKSEIFDDQFSVERPDGSNFTLKIRSTKLEDSAMYFCASRSWTAGNTIYFGEGSWLTVV.

This clonotype came up a few times. The rearrangement joins TRBV7-9 to TRBJ2-7; D not resolved. In germline, CDR1 is SEHNR, CDR2 FQNEAQ (reference sequence). The CDR3 consists of 13 residues. The germline V and J ends were trimmed by 0 bases and 2 bases, with 5 bases remaining between them. CDR3: CASSLAGPYEQYF. CDR3 bases: TGTGCCAGCAGCTTAGCAGGCCCCTACGAGCAGTACTTC.

There are many counts of this clonotype. The V and J genes are TRBV7-2 and TRBJ2-5; a possible D gene is TRBD2 (5 bases). Germline V CDR1 and CDR2: SGHTA, FQGNSA. CDR3 size: 15 residues. V shed 5 bases and J shed 2 bases, with 15 bases lying between them. The CDR3 is CASSPGSSEQETQYF. DNA of the CDR3: TGTGCCAGCAGCCCTGGTAGTAGCGAACAAGAGACCCAGTACTTC.

This clonotype was detected a few times. The rearrangement links TRBV11-1 to TRBJ1-1, with TRBD1 matching over 7 bases. Germline trimming cut 2 bases from V and 1 base from J; bases unmatched to any gene: 4. The CDR3 runs to 15 residues. The germline V gene encodes CDR1 SGHAT and CDR2 FQDESV (reference sequence). The CDR3 bases are TGTGCCAGCAGCTTAAGGACAGGCGCGAACACTGAAGCTTTCTTT. It yields the protein CASSLRTGANTEAFF.

This clonotype was counted ten times or more. This chain links TRBV6-6 with TRBJ2-7; 11 bases are shared with TRBD1. J lost 4 bases, V lost 4 bases, and 6 bases had no gene match. This CDR3 has 15 residues. Per the germline V gene, CDR1 is MNHNY and CDR2 is SVGAGI (reference sequence). The CDR3 loop reads CASSSSGTGGYEQYF. The CDR3 coding sequence is TGTGCCAGCAGTTCTTCCGGGACAGGGGGGTACGAGCAGTACTTC.

This clonotype was detected only a few times. The chain couples TRBV7-2 to TRBJ2-1; D may correspond to TRBD1 or TRBD2 (5 bases each). The germline V gene encodes CDR1 SGHTA and CDR2 FQGNSA. The V end was cut by 8 bases, the J end by 9 bases, with 14 bases between. The CDR3 has 12 amino acids. The CDR3 sequence: CASGGPKTEQFF. The CDR3 nucleotides are TGTGCCAGCGGGGGTCCTAAAACTGAGCAGTTCTTC.

This chain links TRBV11-2 with TRBJ2-4; D ambiguous. V was cut by 3 bases and J by 0 bases, with 15 bases left in between. From germline, CDR1 is SGHAT and CDR2 FQNNGV. This CDR3 comprises 17 residues. The CDR3 nucleotides are TGTGCCAGCAGCTTTGCTGGCCCCGGTGGAGCCAAAAACATTCAGTACTTC. Its translation is CASSFAGPGGAKNIQYF.

This clonotype qualifies as large. Written as DNA, the CDR3 is TGTGCCAGCAGCCCGGGACTAGCGGGGGCCGGGGGAAGCTCCTACGAGCAGTACTTC. This gives the protein CASSPGLAGAGGSSYEQYF. The chain recombines TRBV7-2 with TRBJ2-7; 14 bases are a match to TRBD2. Germline V gene sequence: CDR1 SGHTA, CDR2 FQGNSA. The CDR3 length is 19 residues. V shed 5 bases and J 0 bases; nucleotides not matched to a gene: 12.

This clonotype was detected ten times or more. V and J are TRBV14 and TRBJ2-7; D not resolved. The CDR3 contains 15 residues. Germline V CDR1 and CDR2: SGHDN, FVKESK. The V end was cut by 0 bases, the J end by 5 bases, with 14 bases between. CDR3 sequence reads: CASSQDLGSTNEQYF. The CDR3 DNA reads TGTGCCAGCAGCCAAGATCTGGGCAGTACCAACGAGCAGTACTTC.

This clonotype was counted at least ten times. V and J are TRBV4-1 and TRBJ1-5; no reliable D call. The CDR3 sequence is 15 residues long. V dropped 0 bases and J dropped 6 bases, with 12 bases sitting between them. Looked up from germline, CDR1 is MGHRA and CDR2 is YSYEKL. CDR3 DNA sequence: TGCGCCAGCAGCCAAGATCCTTACCTGGGTCAGCCCCAGCATTTT. Translating it yields CASSQDPYLGQPQHF.

This clonotype is classed as medium-sized. The rearrangement uses TRBV29-1 and TRBJ1-1, with D unclear. CDR1 is SQVTM and CDR2 is ANQGSEA in the germline V gene. The CDR3 is made up of 12 amino acids. The CDR3 sequence is CTLPRCDTEAFF. Written as DNA, the CDR3 is TGCACACTGCCCCGTTGCGACACTGAAGCTTTCTTT. Drawing the rest from reference TRBV29-1 and TRBJ1-1, the complete variable domain is SAVISQKPSRDICQRGTSLTIQCQVDSQVTMMFWYRQQPGQSLTLIATANQGSEATYESGFVIDKFPISRPNLTFSTLTVSNMSPEDSSIYLCTLPRCDTEAFFGQGTRLTVV.

This clonotype was seen at least ten times. This sequence joins TRBV7-6 and TRBJ1-5; D gene uncertain. Deletions cut 1 base from V and 1 base from J, with 8 bases between. Germline CDR1 and CDR2: SGHVS and FNYEAQ. The CDR3 runs 15 residues. The CDR3 DNA is TGTGCCAGCAGCTTAGAGGGCGGCAGCAATCAGCCCCAGCATTTT. Translating gives CASSLEGGSNQPQHF.

This clonotype occurred many times. The rearrangement joins TRBV7-2 to TRBJ1-3, with no clear D. The germline V gene has CDR1 SGHTA and CDR2 FQGNSA. This CDR3 is built from 16 residues. V lost 5 bases, J lost 0 bases, and 14 bases lay in between. CDR3 region: CASSTQPLNSGNTIYF. The CDR3, as DNA: TGTGCCAGCAGCACGCAGCCCTTAAACTCTGGAAACACCATATATTTT.

This clonotype was recorded many times. The chain combines TRBV7-2 with TRBJ1-2; D is uncertain. Trimming removed 2 bases at V and 2 bases at J, with 3 bases between. This CDR3 is 12 amino acids long. Germline loops: CDR1 SGHTA, CDR2 FQGNSA. CDR3 bases: TGTGCCAGCAGCTTATTCAACTATGGCTACACCTTC. Amino acid sequence: CASSLFNYGYTF.

This clonotype was recorded at least ten times. The chain combines TRBV12-3 or TRBV12-4 with TRBJ2-3; maybe TRBD2 (6 bases). Trimming removed 8 bases at V and 4 bases at J, with 16 bases between. CDR3 length: 14 residues. The CDR3 region has the DNA TGTGCCAGCCGCCGGCGGGACGATTCAGATACGCAGTATTTT. Residues: CASRRRDDSDTQYF.